Below are 25 T cell receptor beta chains sequenced from a single sample in a study of T cell responses to AZD1222 COVID-19 vaccine. Only in-frame clones appear in the TCRdb table, and some are missing; sequencing was by immunoSEQ multiplex PCR. The sample comprises 99,000 or so clones, over 75% of which are singletons, and around 19% rests with the top ten. Specimen: peripheral blood, collected on day 0 of AZD1222 vaccination. All receptors come from an adult in good health.

The chain has TRBV30 and TRBJ2-3; D is uncertain. Deletions cut 1 base from V and 2 bases from J, with 7 bases between. The CDR3 contains 13 residues. Germline V gives CDR1 GTSNPN, CDR2 SVGIG (reference sequence). CDR3 sequence: CAWSDRFTDTQYF. CDR3 bases: TGTGCCTGGAGTGATCGGTTCACAGATACGCAGTATTTT.

This chain connects TRBV6-5 to TRBJ2-1; 8 nucleotides match TRBD2. In germline, CDR1 is MNHEY, CDR2 SVGAGI. V shed 5 bases, J shed 5 bases, and the junction held 2 bases outside the gene matches. The CDR3 has 13 residues. In DNA, the CDR3 is TGTGCCAGCAGTCCGGGACTAGACAATGAGCAGTTCTTC. It yields the protein CASSPGLDNEQFF.

The chain recombines TRBV19 with TRBJ2-7; D may be TRBD1 (6 bases). Germline CDR1 LNHDA, CDR2 SQIVND (reference sequence). Trimming left V 5 bases short and J 2 bases short, with 13 bases between. The CDR3 is 14 residues long. As DNA, the CDR3 is TGTGCCAGTAGTCCCTCCACAGGGCCCTACGAGCAGTACTTC. It specifies CASSPSTGPYEQYF.

The chain employs TRBV7-8 and TRBJ1-2; D unclear. V lost 5 bases and J lost 2, with 9 bases in between. CDR1 SGHVS and CDR2 FQNEAQ come from the germline V gene. The CDR3 sequence is 13 residues long. The CDR3 DNA reads TGTGCCAGCAGCGCTACCAGAAACTATGGCTACACCTTC. Protein product: CASSATRNYGYTF.

This clone was seen only a few times. This chain connects TRBV4-1 to TRBJ1-3; TRBD1 is a possible D gene (6 bases). Trimming took off 3 bases at V and 0 bases at J, with 15 bases between the two ends. The CDR3 extends over 17 amino acids. Germline loops: CDR1 MGHRA, CDR2 YSYEKL. The CDR3 DNA is TGCGCCAGCAGCCAGGTCCTAGGGGGGCTCTCTGGAAACACCATATATTTT. Translation gives CASSQVLGGLSGNTIYF.

V usage is TRBV12-3 or TRBV12-4 and J usage is TRBJ2-7; TRBD2 aligns across 8 bases. The CDR3 extends over 13 amino acids. J lost 5 bases, V lost 5 bases, and 5 bases had no gene match. The CDR3: CASSPETSDEQYF. In DNA, the CDR3 is TGTGCCAGCAGTCCGGAGACTAGCGACGAGCAGTACTTC.

This clone was observed once. This chain connects TRBV7-9 to TRBJ2-7, with D tentatively TRBD1 (6 bases). From germline, CDR1 is SEHNR and CDR2 FQNEAQ (reference sequence). CDR3 length equals 13 residues. V was cut by 5 bases and J by 1 base, with 9 bases left in between. This CDR3 reads CASSADSSYEQYF. CDR3 bases: TGTGCCAGCAGCGCGGACAGTTCCTACGAGCAGTACTTC.

This rearrangement joins TRBV6-5 to TRBJ2-7; D not certain. The CDR3 is 13 amino acids. V was trimmed by 6 bases and J by 0 bases, leaving 9 bases between them. Germline V gene sequence: CDR1 MNHEY, CDR2 SVGAGI. The CDR3 here is CASSDRGSYEQYF. For the CDR3, the DNA is TGTGCCAGCAGCGACCGAGGCTCCTACGAGCAGTACTTC.

The chain employs TRBV18 and TRBJ1-4; possible D gene TRBD1, 5 bases. CDR3 size: 16 residues. Germline lookup yields CDR1 KGHSH and CDR2 LQKENI. Trimming pared 3 bases from V and 3 bases from J, leaving 14 bases between. CDR3 in DNA: TGTGCCAGCTCACCTGGACAAGGCGGAGCTAATGAAAAACTGTTTTTT. It specifies CASSPGQGGANEKLFF.

The gene calls are TRBV6-5 and TRBJ1-2; D not certain. With 7 bases removed from V and 4 bases from J, the gap between germline ends came to 16 bases. The CDR3 contains 14 residues. Germline CDR1 and CDR2: MNHEY and SVGAGI. DNA of the CDR3: TGTGCCAGCACAGGAAGTAGGGCCGGCTATGGCTACACCTTC. Amino acids: CASTGSRAGYGYTF.

The chain uses TRBV7-2 and TRBJ1-2; 8 positions match TRBD1. Unmatched junction bases numbered 10, after V lost 1 base and J lost 6 bases. The V gene's germline CDR1 is SGHTA and CDR2 FQGNSA. CDR3 length equals 16 residues. The DNA of the CDR3 is TGTGCCAGCAGCTTAGTTCCAGGGGGCTTCGATGATGGCTACACCTTC. It yields the protein CASSLVPGGFDDGYTF. Looking up the rest from reference TRBV7-2 and TRBJ1-2 gives the full variable domain: GAGVSQSPSNKVTEKGKDVELRCDPISGHTALYWYRQSLGQGLEFLIYFQGNSAPDKSGLPSDRFSAERTGGSVSTLTIQRTQQEDSAVYLCASSLVPGGFDDGYTFGSGTRLTVV.

With respect to this clone: At the DNA level, this CDR3 is encoded by other sequences in the same sample as well. The V and J genes are TRBV9 and TRBJ1-2; D unclear. Germline values: CDR1 SGDLS, CDR2 YYNGEE. The ends were cut back, 0 bases at V and 4 bases at J, with 4 bases in the middle. The CDR3 is 12 amino acids. In DNA, the CDR3 is TGTGCCAGCAGCGTAGGTGGCTATGGCTACACCTTC. It encodes CASSVGGYGYTF.

This clone was picked up a small number of times. The rearrangement links TRBV7-8 to TRBJ2-5; D not resolved. Germline V lookup: CDR1 SGHVS, CDR2 FQNEAQ. This CDR3 is 14 amino acids long. V was cut by 1 base and J by 5 bases, with 11 bases left in between. The CDR3 region has the DNA TGTGCCAGCAGCTTAGACCCTAGAACCGAGACCCAGTACTTC. The encoded protein is CASSLDPRTETQYF.

V and J are TRBV30 and TRBJ1-5; TRBD1 aligns across 8 bases. V shed 0 bases and J 4 bases; nucleotides not matched to a gene: 5. The CDR3 consists of 15 residues. CDR1 and CDR2 (germline): GTSNPN, SVGIG (reference sequence). CDR3 sequence (DNA): TGTGCCTGGAGTGTAGGTCAGGGGGCGAATCAGCCCCAGCATTTT. This codes for CAWSVGQGANQPQHF.

The V call is TRBV7-6, the J call TRBJ1-3, with D possibly TRBD1 on 5 matching bases. Germline V gene lookup returns CDR1 SGHVS and CDR2 FNYEAQ. This CDR3 spans 16 amino acids. Trimming shortened V by 0 bases and J by 4 bases, and 13 bases separated the two germline ends. CDR3 DNA sequence: TGTGCCAGCAGCTTAGCGGGTAGGGGAACCGGAAACACCATATATTTT. Translation gives CASSLAGRGTGNTIYF.

The V gene is TRBV5-1, the J gene TRBJ2-7; 7 nucleotides match TRBD1. The CDR3 has 14 residues. The germline CDR1 and CDR2 sequences are SGHRS and YFSETQ. V dropped 4 bases and J dropped 3; count of bases not matched to a gene: 7. CDR3 residues: CASSPPGQYYEQYF. Here the CDR3 DNA reads TGCGCCAGCAGCCCGCCGGGACAGTACTACGAGCAGTACTTC.

The chain couples TRBV9 to TRBJ1-2; D perhaps matches TRBD1 (5 bases). There are 16 residues in the CDR3. Per the germline V gene, CDR1 is SGDLS and CDR2 is YYNGEE. The V end was cut by 0 bases, the J end by 1 base, with 13 bases between. In DNA, the CDR3 is TGTGCCAGCAGCGTAGCGAAACAGGCCGTTAACTATGGCTACACCTTC. This gives the protein CASSVAKQAVNYGYTF.

The chain carries TRBV27 and TRBJ2-3, with TRBD1 matching 10 bases. V shed 6 bases and J 5 bases; nucleotides not matched to a gene: 8. Germline V CDR1 and CDR2: MNHEY, SMNVEV (reference sequence). CDR3 length: 15 residues. The CDR3 protein is CASSERTGGKDTQYF. CDR3 bases: TGTGCCAGCAGCGAAAGGACAGGGGGGAAAGATACGCAGTATTTT.

V is TRBV6-6 and J is TRBJ1-2; 7 bases map to TRBD1. Germline V lookup: CDR1 MNHNY, CDR2 SVGAGI (reference sequence). With 5 bases clipped from V and 8 bases from J, the junction kept 8 bases outside the gene matches. The CDR3 sequence is 13 residues long. CDR3 in amino acids: CASSNGQAEGYTF. In nucleotides, the CDR3 is TGTGCCAGCAGTAACGGACAGGCTGAGGGCTACACCTTC.

The genes are TRBV2 and TRBJ2-3; D is undetermined. The CDR3 length is 13 residues. V was clipped by 5 bases and J by 2 bases, with 8 bases between them. Germline V CDR1 and CDR2: SNHLY, FYNNEI. CDR3 coding DNA: TGTGCCAGCAGTCCCGAACTCACAGATACGCAGTATTTT. This sequence encodes CASSPELTDTQYF.

In this sample, this clone turned up once. The chain employs TRBV7-2 and TRBJ1-1; unclear D gene. The ends were cut back, 8 bases at V and 5 bases at J, with 15 bases in the middle. Germline V gene lookup returns CDR1 SGHTA and CDR2 FQGNSA. The CDR3 consists of 13 residues. CDR3 loop: CASGTEGRTEAFF. CDR3 nucleotide sequence: TGTGCCAGCGGAACAGAAGGGAGGACTGAAGCTTTCTTT.

This chain links TRBV2 with TRBJ1-1, with a weak D call TRBD1 (6 bases). The CDR3 spans 14 residues. CDR1 SNHLY and CDR2 FYNNEI come from the germline V gene. The V end was cut by 7 bases, the J end by 1 base, with 13 bases between. CDR3 amino acids: CASTGTIQNTEAFF. The CDR3 DNA reads TGTGCCAGCACTGGGACAATTCAGAACACTGAAGCTTTCTTT. Variable domain in full (rest from reference TRBV2 and TRBJ1-1): EPEVTQTPSHQVTQMGQEVILRCVPISNHLYFYWYRQILGQKVEFLVSFYNNEISEKSEIFDDQFSVERPDGSNFTLKIRSTKLEDSAMYFCASTGTIQNTEAFFGQGTRLTVV.

V usage is TRBV25-1 and J usage is TRBJ1-2; D perhaps matches TRBD1 (5 bases). Trimming took 3 bases from V and 4 from J, leaving 9 bases between them. This CDR3 spans 13 amino acids. CDR1 and CDR2 from the germline V gene are MGHDK and SYGVNS. The CDR3 coding sequence is TGTGCCAGCAGTGACCCAGGGTCCTATGGCTACACCTTC. Translated, it gives CASSDPGSYGYTF.

V is TRBV13 and J is TRBJ1-1; no definite D call. CDR1 and CDR2 from the germline V gene are PRHDT and FYEKMQ (reference sequence). This CDR3 is built from 13 residues. The germline V and J ends were trimmed by 5 bases and 0 bases, with 7 bases remaining between them. The CDR3 DNA follows: TGTGCCAGCAGCCCACAGCTGAACACTGAAGCTTTCTTT. Protein: CASSPQLNTEAFF.

This rearrangement joins TRBV19 to TRBJ2-7; 12 nucleotides align to TRBD1. Germline CDR1 reads LNHDA; CDR2 reads SQIVND (reference sequence). After removal of 6 bases from V and 3 bases from J, the junction contained 3 bases not matched to a gene. The CDR3 spans 14 residues. Here the CDR3 DNA reads TGTGCCAGTAGGGGACAGGGGGCTAACTACGAGCAGTACTTC. Amino acid sequence: CASRGQGANYEQYF.